This T cell receptor beta chain was captured in a study of T cell responses to AZD1222 COVID-19 vaccine. Study observations and caveats: At 160-218 and 743-854, vaccine-associated CD4 TCRs were dominant, and they spanned spike. In all cases, repertoires were sampled only after the peak T cell response.

The data were produced by immunoSEQ multiplex PCR, yet TCRdb's version contains in-frame clones alone and is incomplete. Altogether over 120,000 clones are present, more than 80% being singletons, with the ten largest covering approximately 1.5%. Regarding this clone: What it recognizes is unknown.

This sample comprised peripheral blood, obtained on day 0 of AZD1222 vaccination. This sequence originates from an adult in good health.

The CDR3 sequence: CASNTGSRVGDSPLHF. As DNA, the CDR3 is TGTGCCAGCAACACGGGGAGCAGGGTGGGAGATTCACCCCTCCACTTT. V is TRBV6-6 and J is TRBJ1-6; D is perhaps TRBD1 (5 bases). The CDR3 length is 16 residues. CDR1 is MNHNY and CDR2 is SVGAGI in the germline V gene (reference sequence). V lost 7 bases, J lost 8 bases, and 21 bases lay in between.